Listed below are T cell receptor beta chains from one sample, sequenced in a study of T cell changes during pregnancy in multiple sclerosis. This table comes from immunoSEQ multiplex PCR, and its TCRdb copy is limited to in-frame clones, with some not included. Of roughly 93,000 clones in the sample, 85% to 95% are singletons; the top ten hold approximately 2%. The specimen comprised peripheral blood, sampled after pregnancy. Source of these receptors: a female donor with multiple sclerosis, enrolled in a pregnancy study. CDR3s include the opening cysteine and the closing phenylalanine or tryptophan. Each record gives: CDR3 DNA, CDR3 protein, clone size, V gene, J gene, D gene. The D gene is left open where the match is weak. Size is omitted from some rows. Given values are once, few, many or a class for expanded clones.

TGTGCCAGCAGCTTAGGGCGGACAGGCCGCCTCACGAGGGAAAAACTGTTTTTT	CASSLGRTGRLTREKLFF	-	TRBV7-9	TRBJ1-4	TRBD1
TGTGCCAGCTCACCAGCGGGCAGGAACACTGAAGCTTTCTTT	CASSPAGRNTEAFF	-	TRBV18	TRBJ1-1	-
TGTGCCTGGAGTAGGCAGGGCACAGATACGCAGTATTTT	CAWSRQGTDTQYF	-	TRBV30	TRBJ2-3	-
TGTGCCAGCAGCCCACCGACAGTTTTCTATTCACCCCTCCACTTT	CASSPPTVFYSPLHF	-	TRBV7-2	TRBJ1-6	-
TGTGCCAGTAGGAGGCAGGGGGCGCACGGCTACACCTTC	CASRRQGAHGYTF	-	TRBV19	TRBJ1-2	TRBD1
TGCGCCAGCAGCCTAACAGGGATTTCCTACGAGCAGTACTTC	CASSLTGISYEQYF	-	TRBV5-1	TRBJ2-7	-
TGTGCCACTAAACCGGGATTGACTTTAGATGAGCAGTTCTTC	CATKPGLTLDEQFF	-	TRBV10-3	TRBJ2-1	-
TGTGCCAGCAGCCTAAAACTCGGCAATGAGCAGTTCTTC	CASSLKLGNEQFF	once	TRBV14	TRBJ2-1	-
TGTGCCAGCAGCTTAGCGCTTAGCGGGAGGGCCGGATACAATGAGCAGTTCTTC	CASSLALSGRAGYNEQFF	-	TRBV7-6	TRBJ2-1	TRBD2
TGTGCCAGCAGCTTAGTCGTTGGACTTTTTGCGTTTCCTGATGGCTACACCTTC	CASSLVVGLFAFPDGYTF	-	TRBV7-8	TRBJ1-2	-
TGTGCCAGTAGCCCAAATCGGGACAGGGCAAATGGCTACACCTTC	CASSPNRDRANGYTF	-	TRBV19	TRBJ1-2	TRBD1
TGTGCCTGGAGTCGGGGGGGCCTCGACTCCTACAATGAGCAGTTCTTC	CAWSRGGLDSYNEQFF	few	TRBV30	TRBJ2-1	TRBD2
TGTGCCAGCGGGCGGGTCCCTTATATGGGCAATCAGCCCCAGCATTTT	CASGRVPYMGNQPQHF	-	TRBV2	TRBJ1-5	-
TGCGCCAGCAGCTTAACGACTAGCAGCACAGATACGCAGTATTTT	CASSLTTSSTDTQYF	-	TRBV5-1	TRBJ2-3	TRBD2
TGCGCCAGCAGCTTGGAGGGGCTTAATCAAGAGACCCAGTACTTC	CASSLEGLNQETQYF	-	TRBV5-1	TRBJ2-5	-
TGTGCCTGGTCTGGGGGGGGAGCTGAAGCTTTCTTT	CAWSGGGAEAFF	-	TRBV30	TRBJ1-1	-
TGCAGCGCCGGACTAGCGGGGGGGATCAATGAGCAGTTCTTC	CSAGLAGGINEQFF	-	TRBV29-1	TRBJ2-1	TRBD2
TGTGCCAGCAGCGAGCATAACTATGGCTACACCTTC	CASSEHNYGYTF	once	TRBV5-5	TRBJ1-2	-
TGCAGCGTCACAGACTCTAGCGGGGGTTACAATGAGCAGTTCTTC	CSVTDSSGGYNEQFF	-	TRBV29-1	TRBJ2-1	TRBD2
TGTGCCAGCAGCCAAGGACAGCAAGAGACCCAGTACTTC	CASSQGQQETQYF	-	TRBV4-2	TRBJ2-5	-
TGTGCCAGTAGCCCGATGACAGGTGGGACCAACGAGCAGTACTTC	CASSPMTGGTNEQYF	-	TRBV19	TRBJ2-7	-
TGCGCCAGCGGGGGGGCAGCGGGAGAGTACAATGAGCAGTTCTTC	CASGGAAGEYNEQFF	-	TRBV5-1	TRBJ2-1	TRBD2
TGCGCCAGCAGCCAAGAGGGCCAGGGCCGTACACCCCTCCACTTT	CASSQEGQGRTPLHF	-	TRBV4-1	TRBJ1-6	-
TGTGCCAGCACCCTACTAGCGGGGGGGCTCGATGAGCAGTTCTTC	CASTLLAGGLDEQFF	-	TRBV7-9	TRBJ2-1	TRBD2
TGTGCCAGCAGCCCCGGGACAGGGGAAGGCACTGAAGCTTTCTTT	CASSPGTGEGTEAFF	-	TRBV5-8	TRBJ1-1	TRBD1
TGCGCCAGCAGCTTCAAGCAAGGGGGCTGGAACACCGGGGAGCTGTTTTTT	CASSFKQGGWNTGELFF	-	TRBV5-1	TRBJ2-2	TRBD1
TGTGCCAGCAGCATAAACAGGGAATCACCCCTCCACTTT	CASSINRESPLHF	-	TRBV11-3	TRBJ1-6	-
TGCGCCAGCAGTCTAGGACAGGGTCCTGGAAACACCATATATTTT	CASSLGQGPGNTIYF	-	TRBV4-1	TRBJ1-3	TRBD1
TGTGCCAGCAGCTTAGAGACAGGGGGCGAAAAACTGTTTTTT	CASSLETGGEKLFF	once	TRBV11-2	TRBJ1-4	TRBD1
TGTGCCACCAGGGAAGGGAGCTCCTACAATGAGCAGTTCTTC	CATREGSSYNEQFF	many	TRBV27	TRBJ2-1	-
TGTGCCAGCAGCTCGGAGACAGGGGCCTACAATGAGCAGTTCTTC	CASSSETGAYNEQFF	-	TRBV5-4	TRBJ2-1	TRBD1
TGTGCCAGCAGTCGGGAAGGGGGAACTGAAGCTTTCTTT	CASSREGGTEAFF	many	TRBV2	TRBJ1-1	-
TGTGCCAGCAGCACCCGGACAGTAAGGTCCGGGGAGCTGTTTTTT	CASSTRTVRSGELFF	-	TRBV7-6	TRBJ2-2	-
TGCGCCAGCAGCTCCCGCCCCGGGGGGACCCAGTACTTC	CASSSRPGGTQYF	-	TRBV5-1	TRBJ2-5	-
TGTGCCAGCAGTTACGGGGGCTTGGGGTACGAGCAGTACTTC	CASSYGGLGYEQYF	-	TRBV6-5	TRBJ2-7	-
TGTGCCATCAGTGGGACAGGGGTGTTAATCCACGAGCAGTACTTC	CAISGTGVLIHEQYF	once	TRBV10-3	TRBJ2-7	TRBD1
TGTGCCAGCAGCCCAACAGGGAACACCGGGGAGCTGTTTTTT	CASSPTGNTGELFF	-	TRBV7-3	TRBJ2-2	-
TGCGCCAGCAGCACGGACAGAGATTCACCCCTCCACTTT	CASSTDRDSPLHF	-	TRBV5-1	TRBJ1-6	-
TGCGCCAGCAGCCAAGATGGAAACAGAAGGGGCGAGCAGTACTTC	CASSQDGNRRGEQYF	-	TRBV4-1	TRBJ2-7	-
TGTGCCAGCAGCCAATTGGAAGGTTTAGCGGGAGGACTCTACGAGCAGTACTTC	CASSQLEGLAGGLYEQYF	-	TRBV16	TRBJ2-7	TRBD2
TGTGCCAGCTCACCCGTGCAGACTGAAGCTTTCTTT	CASSPVQTEAFF	-	TRBV18	TRBJ1-1	-
TGTGCCAGCAGTGTTACAGGGGGGGCCCAGCCCCAGCATTTT	CASSVTGGAQPQHF	-	TRBV6-4	TRBJ1-5	TRBD1
TGTGCCAGCAGTCCGGGGAGCTCCTACGAGCAGTACTTC	CASSPGSSYEQYF	-	TRBV28	TRBJ2-7	-
TGTGCCAGCAGCTTGCTAGGCGGCGCCGAATACTATGGCTACACCTTC	CASSLLGGAEYYGYTF	-	TRBV5-6	TRBJ1-2	-
TGTGCCAGCTCTCCGGCGAGGGTTAGCAATCAGCCCCAGCATTTT	CASSPARVSNQPQHF	-	TRBV18	TRBJ1-5	-
TGTGCCAGCAGCGTGGGCTCTAGCGGGGGTCTCTACGAGCAGTACTTC	CASSVGSSGGLYEQYF	-	TRBV9	TRBJ2-7	TRBD2